Each of the 23 T cell receptor beta chains below was sequenced from the same sample in a study of cytotoxic CD8 clonotypes in ibrutinib-treated CLL. TCRdb keeps only in-frame clones here, not all; method: immunoSEQ multiplex PCR. This sample yields 190,000 or so clones, of which about 72% are seen a single time; around 15% belongs to the top ten. This sample comprised PBMCs, obtained after 24 months of ibrutinib treatment. The source of these receptors is a human donor with chronic lymphocytic leukemia.

This clone came up a few times. This rearrangement joins TRBV6-6 to TRBJ2-5; D possibly corresponds to TRBD2 (7 bases). This CDR3 spans 15 amino acids. In germline, CDR1 is MNHNY, CDR2 SVGAGI (reference sequence). V was shortened by 7 bases and J by 8 bases, with 23 bases between the two germline ends. The CDR3 bases are TGTGCCAGCAACAGCCGCCGGGGGGCCGGGGTTACCCAGTACTTC. This gives the protein CASNSRRGAGVTQYF.

This clone was counted once. J is TRBJ2-2 and V is TRBV5-5; the match to TRBD1 covers 8 bases. CDR3 length: 16 amino acids. The germline V gene has CDR1 SGHKS and CDR2 YYEKEE (reference sequence). V shed 4 bases and J 3 bases; nucleotides not matched to a gene: 8. The CDR3 spells CASSPQGASYTGELFF. The DNA for the CDR3 is TGTGCCAGCAGCCCGCAGGGGGCTAGTTACACCGGGGAGCTGTTTTTT.

This clone came up once. The genes are TRBV6-5 and TRBJ2-7; 7 bases align to TRBD1. This CDR3 region has 16 residues. Germline lookup yields CDR1 MNHEY and CDR2 SVGAGI. The V gene end was trimmed by 4 bases and the J gene end by 3 bases; junction bases not matched to a gene: 12. This chain's CDR3 is CASSLGTSGTVYEQYF. DNA for the CDR3: TGTGCCAGCAGTTTAGGCACTTCCGGGACAGTCTACGAGCAGTACTTC.

The chain joins TRBV7-2 to TRBJ2-7; 8 bases line up with TRBD2. Trimming cost V 1 base and J 4 bases; bases outside gene matches: 9. In germline, CDR1 is SGHTA, CDR2 FQGNSA. This CDR3 comprises 16 residues. CDR3 protein: CASSLGFREGGYEQYF. The DNA of the CDR3 is TGTGCCAGCAGCTTAGGTTTTCGGGAGGGCGGTTACGAGCAGTACTTC.

The genes are TRBV18 and TRBJ2-5; D is unclear. The V end was cut by 0 bases, the J end by 4 bases, with 6 bases between. The length of the CDR3 is 13 residues. Germline-derived CDR1 and CDR2 are KGHSH and LQKENI. This chain's CDR3 is CASSPPGRETQYF. CDR3 sequence (DNA): TGTGCCAGCTCACCACCGGGTAGAGAGACCCAGTACTTC.

This clone was observed a handful of times. CDR3 in amino acids: CASSQRGTQYF. For the CDR3, the DNA is TGCGCCAGCAGCCAACGAGGTACGCAGTATTTT. V and J are TRBV5-1 and TRBJ2-3; D is uncertain. Trimming took off 4 bases at V and 8 bases at J, with 8 bases between the two ends. The CDR3 covers 11 residues. Per germline, CDR1 SGHRS and CDR2 YFSETQ. The whole variable domain, remainder taken from reference TRBV5-1 and TRBJ2-3, is KAGVTQTPRYLIKTRGQQVTLSCSPISGHRSVSWYQQTPGQGLQFLFEYFSETQRNKGNFPGRFSGRQFSNSRSEMNVSTLELGDSALYLCASSQRGTQYFGPGTRLTVL.

This clone came up once. J is TRBJ2-1 and V is TRBV14; TRBD2 is a possible D gene (6 bases). This CDR3 comprises 14 residues. From germline, CDR1 is SGHDN and CDR2 FVKESK. V lost 3 bases and J 2 bases, leaving 8 bases between the germline ends. In DNA form, the CDR3 reads TGTGCCAGCAGCCACGCGGGACCCTACAATGAGCAGTTCTTC. This gives the protein CASSHAGPYNEQFF.

This chain connects TRBV27 to TRBJ2-3; D possibly matches TRBD1 or TRBD2 (6 bases each). The CDR3 has 15 residues. The germline V gene encodes CDR1 MNHEY and CDR2 SMNVEV (reference sequence). V was clipped by 6 bases and J by 1 base, with 14 bases between them. CDR3 amino acids: CASRVSRGRTDTQYF. The CDR3 nucleotides are TGTGCCAGCAGAGTCTCCCGGGGGCGCACAGATACGCAGTATTTT.

The chain combines TRBV9 with TRBJ2-3; TRBD2 matches 11 bases. The CDR3 length is 18 residues. The trim removed 0 bases at V and 3 bases at J, leaving 9 bases unmatched. Germline V gene sequence: CDR1 SGDLS, CDR2 YYNGEE. The CDR3 DNA sequence: TGTGCCAGCAGCGTAGGGCCCTTAGCGGGAGGGTTGACAGATACGCAGTATTTT. Its protein product is CASSVGPLAGGLTDTQYF. Variable domain in full (rest from reference TRBV9 and TRBJ2-3): DSGVTQTPKHLITATGQRVTLRCSPRSGDLSVYWYQQSLDQGLQFLIQYYNGEERAKGNILERFSAQQFPDLHSELNLSSLELGDSALYFCASSVGPLAGGLTDTQYFGPGTRLTVL.

This clone was counted between two and nine times. The rearrangement links TRBV27 to TRBJ2-7, with TRBD1 identical over 11 bases. There are 15 residues in the CDR3. Germline-derived CDR1 and CDR2 are MNHEY and SMNVEV (reference sequence). After removal of 4 bases from V and 7 bases from J, the junction contained 9 bases not matched to a gene. The DNA of the CDR3 is TGTGCCAGCAGTTCTCGGACAGGGGGCTTTAGGGAGCAGTACTTC. Its translation is CASSSRTGGFREQYF.

This rearrangement joins TRBV14 to TRBJ2-1, with a possible D match to TRBD2 (6 bases). V was shortened by 1 base and J by 6 bases, with 16 bases between the two germline ends. CDR1 SGHDN and CDR2 FVKESK come from the germline V gene. CDR3 length: 16 residues. The CDR3 DNA sequence: TGTGCCAGCAGCCAAGGGGGGTACCGGGAGAGCAATGAGCAGTTCTTC. This sequence encodes CASSQGGYRESNEQFF.

V usage is TRBV5-6 and J usage is TRBJ2-1, with 9 bases that match TRBD2. This CDR3 spans 14 amino acids. With V trimmed by 4 bases and J by 8 bases, 7 bases remained unmatched. CDR1 SGHDT and CDR2 YYEEEE come from the germline V gene. The CDR3 here is CASSTGTSWHEQFF. For the CDR3, the DNA is TGTGCCAGCAGCACCGGGACTAGCTGGCATGAGCAGTTCTTC.

This clone appeared a single time. The gene calls are TRBV29-1 and TRBJ2-1, with 9 bases identical to TRBD2. Trimming at V came to 0 bases and at J to 5 bases, leaving 11 bases not matched to a gene. The germline V gene has CDR1 SQVTM and CDR2 ANQGSEA. There are 17 residues in the CDR3. Here the CDR3 reads CSVEDPLAGVRNNEQFF. The CDR3 region has the DNA TGCAGCGTTGAAGATCCCTTAGCGGGAGTTCGAAACAATGAGCAGTTCTTC.

This chain joins TRBV18 and TRBJ1-5, with D perhaps TRBD1 (5 bases). The CDR3 has 14 residues. Germline V gene data show CDR1 as KGHSH and CDR2 as LQKENI. V was trimmed by 3 bases and J by 3 bases, leaving 9 bases between them. The CDR3 bases are TGTGCCAGCTCACCGGGGGGGAACAATCAGCCCCAGCATTTT. This codes for CASSPGGNNQPQHF.

CDR3 in DNA: TGTGCCAGCAGCTTCGGACCGGGACGGAGCTACGAGCAGTACTTC. This translates into CASSFGPGRSYEQYF. The V gene is TRBV7-6, the J gene TRBJ2-7; D possibly matches TRBD1 or TRBD2 (5 bases each). CDR3 length: 15 amino acids. Germline V gene data show CDR1 as SGHVS and CDR2 as FNYEAQ. Trimming stripped 3 bases from V and 3 bases from J, with 15 bases between.

This clone was seen more than once but under ten times. The rearrangement joins TRBV4-2 to TRBJ1-2; no clear D gene. This CDR3 region has 15 residues. The V end lost 0 bases, the J end lost 2 bases, and 10 bases lay between the germline ends. In germline, CDR1 is LGHNA, CDR2 YNFKEQ. CDR3 in DNA: TGTGCCAGCAGCCAAGATGCCGGGTCAAACTATGGCTACACCTTC. It encodes CASSQDAGSNYGYTF.

V is TRBV6-5 and J is TRBJ1-3; TRBD1 aligns across 8 bases. The CDR3 is 15 amino acids. The junction had 5 bases not matched to a gene; V was cut back by 5 bases and J by 2 bases. Germline values: CDR1 MNHEY, CDR2 SVGAGI. The CDR3 region has the DNA TGTGCCAGCAGTCCCGGGACAGGTCCTGGAAACACCATATATTTT. It encodes CASSPGTGPGNTIYF.

This clone was counted a few times. The gene calls are TRBV6-6 and TRBJ1-4, with TRBD1 identical over 7 bases. The germline gives CDR1 MNHNY, CDR2 SVGAGI (reference sequence). The V and J ends lost 5 bases and 11 bases, in that order; junction bases with no gene match: 11. The CDR3 covers 14 residues. The CDR3 reads CASSTRQGWRKLFF. CDR3 DNA: TGTGCCAGCAGTACTAGACAGGGTTGGAGGAAACTGTTTTTT.

The CDR3 coding sequence is TGTGCCAGCAGTTTGTGGGACAAGAACACCGGGGAGCTGTTTTTT. It is translated as CASSLWDKNTGELFF. The chain couples TRBV13 to TRBJ2-2, with D tentatively TRBD1 (6 bases). Germline V gives CDR1 PRHDT, CDR2 FYEKMQ (reference sequence). With 6 bases removed from V and 1 base from J, the gap between germline ends came to 12 bases. This CDR3 contains 15 residues.

V usage is TRBV28 and J usage is TRBJ1-2, with 12 bases fitting TRBD1. Germline V gene lookup returns CDR1 MDHEN and CDR2 SYDVKM. V gave up 4 bases and J gave up 7 bases; unmatched junction bases: 7. This CDR3 region has 15 residues. In nucleotides, the CDR3 is TGTGCCAGCAGTTCCCGGGACAGGGGGCTTGGTGGCTACACCTTC. Amino acid sequence: CASSSRDRGLGGYTF.

The chain uses TRBV11-3 and TRBJ2-2; possibly TRBD2 for D (6 bases). The V end lost 1 base, the J end lost 4 bases, and 16 bases lay between the germline ends. The CDR3 extends over 17 amino acids. Germline V gene sequence: CDR1 SGHNT, CDR2 YENEEA. This CDR3 is CASSLGTTLSFTGELFF. DNA for the CDR3: TGTGCCAGCAGCTTAGGGACTACCCTTTCCTTCACCGGGGAGCTGTTTTTT. Together with reference TRBV11-3 and TRBJ2-2, the CDR3 gives the full variable domain: EAGVVQSPRYKIIEKKQPVAFWCNPISGHNTLYWYLQNLGQGPELLIRYENEEAVDDSQLPKDRFSAERLKGVDSTLKIQPAELGDSAVYLCASSLGTTLSFTGELFFGEGSRLTVL.

This chain links TRBV4-3 with TRBJ2-7; tentative D call: TRBD2 (5 bases). The V gene lost 1 base and the J gene lost 2 bases, with 12 bases spanning the gap. Germline V gives CDR1 LGHNA, CDR2 YSLEER. The CDR3 is 15 residues long. This chain's CDR3 is CASSQGASGAYEQYF. In DNA form, the CDR3 reads TGCGCCAGCAGCCAAGGGGCCAGCGGAGCCTACGAGCAGTACTTC.

This clone was recorded once. The rearrangement links TRBV5-4 to TRBJ2-7; 9 bases line up with TRBD1. The CDR3 covers 15 residues. V trimming: 1 base; J trimming: 3 bases; junction bases outside the gene matches: 5. Germline assignment: CDR1 SGHNT and CDR2 YYREEE (reference sequence). CDR3 DNA: TGTGCCAGCAGCTTGTCGAAGACAGGGGGCTACGAGCAGTACTTC. Protein sequence: CASSLSKTGGYEQYF.